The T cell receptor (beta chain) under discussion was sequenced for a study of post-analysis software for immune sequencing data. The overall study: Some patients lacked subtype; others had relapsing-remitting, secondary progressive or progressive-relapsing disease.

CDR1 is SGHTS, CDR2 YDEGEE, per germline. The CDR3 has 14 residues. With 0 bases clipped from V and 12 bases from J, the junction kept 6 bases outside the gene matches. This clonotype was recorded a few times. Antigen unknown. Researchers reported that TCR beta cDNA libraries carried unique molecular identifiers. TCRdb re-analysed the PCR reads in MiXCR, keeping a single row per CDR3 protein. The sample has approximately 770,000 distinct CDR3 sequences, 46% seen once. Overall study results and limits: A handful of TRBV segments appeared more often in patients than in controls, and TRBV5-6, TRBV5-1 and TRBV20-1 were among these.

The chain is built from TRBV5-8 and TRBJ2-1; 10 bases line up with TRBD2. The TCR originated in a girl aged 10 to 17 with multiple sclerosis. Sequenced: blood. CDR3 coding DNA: TGTGCCAGCAGCTTGGCTCTCCGGACTAGCGGGCAGTTCTTC. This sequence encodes CASSLALRTSGQFF.